A selection of T cell receptor beta chains follows, all from one sample in a study of blood T cells in healthy people across ages. From the 5' RACE reads, TCRdb called clonotypes with MiXCR, one entry per CDR3 protein. The repertoire has about 1,500,000 distinct CDR3 sequences, about 30% of them found once; the top ten carry 7.7%. What was sequenced was blood. The origin of the receptors is a woman aged 25 to 45 in good health. CDR3s include the opening cysteine and the closing phenylalanine or tryptophan. D genes are given only for firm matches. Size values are once, few and many counts, or a class for expanded clones, and some rows have none.

v_call: TRBV12-3/TRBV12-4
clone_size: -
d_call: -
j_call: TRBJ2-1
cdr3_nt: TGTGCCAGCAGTTCTAGCACATACAATGAGCAGTTCTTC
cdr3_aa: CASSSSTYNEQFF

v_call: TRBV7-6
clone_size: many
d_call: -
j_call: TRBJ2-7
cdr3_nt: TGTGCCAGCAGCTTATCCCGGATGTACGAGCAGTACTTC
cdr3_aa: CASSLSRMYEQYF

v_call: TRBV7-9
clone_size: -
d_call: -
j_call: TRBJ1-1
cdr3_nt: TGTGCCAGCAGCCCCAGGGGAGGGTTCAACACTGAAGCTTTCTTT
cdr3_aa: CASSPRGGFNTEAFF

v_call: TRBV5-1
clone_size: few
d_call: TRBD1
j_call: TRBJ2-5
cdr3_nt: TGCGCCAGCAGCTTTTACCTGGGACAGAAAGAGACCCAGTACTTC
cdr3_aa: CASSFYLGQKETQYF

v_call: TRBV14
clone_size: -
d_call: TRBD2
j_call: TRBJ2-1
cdr3_nt: TGTGCCAGCAGCCCAGGACTAGCGGCCTTTGGTGAGCAGTTCTTC
cdr3_aa: CASSPGLAAFGEQFF

v_call: TRBV9
clone_size: -
d_call: -
j_call: TRBJ1-6
cdr3_nt: TGTGCCAGCAGCGGGGGCCAAGGTGCGACACCCCTCCACTTT
cdr3_aa: CASSGGQGATPLHF

v_call: TRBV11-2
clone_size: -
d_call: -
j_call: TRBJ2-1
cdr3_nt: TGTGCCAGCAGCTTAATCGGCAGGGCTGGGAATGAGCAGTTCTTC
cdr3_aa: CASSLIGRAGNEQFF

v_call: TRBV10-1
clone_size: -
d_call: -
j_call: TRBJ2-3
cdr3_nt: TGCGCCAGCAGTGAGTCACCTAGCGAAGATACGCAGTATTTT
cdr3_aa: CASSESPSEDTQYF

v_call: TRBV7-2
clone_size: many
d_call: -
j_call: TRBJ1-2
cdr3_nt: TGTGCCAGCAGCCCGACACGGGATAACTATGGCTACACCTTC
cdr3_aa: CASSPTRDNYGYTF

v_call: TRBV29-1
clone_size: many
d_call: -
j_call: TRBJ2-1
cdr3_nt: TGCAGCGTAGACATTGGTGAGCAGTTCTTC
cdr3_aa: CSVDIGEQFF

v_call: TRBV3-1
clone_size: many
d_call: -
j_call: TRBJ2-1
cdr3_nt: TGTGCCAGCAGCCAGGCTTCTACCCAGCAGTTCTTC
cdr3_aa: CASSQASTQQFF

v_call: TRBV6-5
clone_size: many
d_call: -
j_call: TRBJ2-1
cdr3_nt: TGTGCCAGCAGTGACGGGATTCAAGACGCGCAGTTCTTC
cdr3_aa: CASSDGIQDAQFF

v_call: TRBV12-3/TRBV12-4
clone_size: -
d_call: TRBD1
j_call: TRBJ1-3
cdr3_nt: TGTGCCAGCAGCTGGACCGGGACAGGTCTTGGAAACACCGTATATTTT
cdr3_aa: CASSWTGTGLGNTVYF

v_call: TRBV9
clone_size: -
d_call: -
j_call: TRBJ2-6
cdr3_nt: TGTGCCAGCAGCGTAGACGTCCGGACAGCCGGGATGTCTGGGGCCAACGTCCTGACTTTC
cdr3_aa: CASSVDVRTAGMSGANVLTF

v_call: TRBV29-1
clone_size: -
d_call: -
j_call: TRBJ1-1
cdr3_nt: TGCAGCGTTTTGGGGAACACTGAAGCTTTCTTT
cdr3_aa: CSVLGNTEAFF

v_call: TRBV6-6
clone_size: few
d_call: -
j_call: TRBJ2-1
cdr3_nt: TGTGCCAACAGAAGTGGAGATGAGCAGTTCTTC
cdr3_aa: CANRSGDEQFF

v_call: TRBV20-1
clone_size: -
d_call: -
j_call: TRBJ2-3
cdr3_nt: TGCAGTGCTAGAGAAGGGGCGGGGATCCCAGATACGCAGTATTTT
cdr3_aa: CSAREGAGIPDTQYF

v_call: TRBV20-1
clone_size: many
d_call: -
j_call: TRBJ2-1
cdr3_nt: TGCAGTGCTAGGGGGGGCCTCCCTAGGGGCTACAATGAGCAGTTCTTC
cdr3_aa: CSARGGLPRGYNEQFF

v_call: TRBV15
clone_size: few
d_call: TRBD1
j_call: TRBJ2-5
cdr3_nt: TGTGCCACCGGTTGGGGACAGGGATGGGAGACCCAGTACTTC
cdr3_aa: CATGWGQGWETQYF

v_call: TRBV29-1
clone_size: many
d_call: -
j_call: TRBJ2-1
cdr3_nt: TGCAGCGTTGGGAGTGGGCAGATAGTTGAGCAGTTCTTC
cdr3_aa: CSVGSGQIVEQFF